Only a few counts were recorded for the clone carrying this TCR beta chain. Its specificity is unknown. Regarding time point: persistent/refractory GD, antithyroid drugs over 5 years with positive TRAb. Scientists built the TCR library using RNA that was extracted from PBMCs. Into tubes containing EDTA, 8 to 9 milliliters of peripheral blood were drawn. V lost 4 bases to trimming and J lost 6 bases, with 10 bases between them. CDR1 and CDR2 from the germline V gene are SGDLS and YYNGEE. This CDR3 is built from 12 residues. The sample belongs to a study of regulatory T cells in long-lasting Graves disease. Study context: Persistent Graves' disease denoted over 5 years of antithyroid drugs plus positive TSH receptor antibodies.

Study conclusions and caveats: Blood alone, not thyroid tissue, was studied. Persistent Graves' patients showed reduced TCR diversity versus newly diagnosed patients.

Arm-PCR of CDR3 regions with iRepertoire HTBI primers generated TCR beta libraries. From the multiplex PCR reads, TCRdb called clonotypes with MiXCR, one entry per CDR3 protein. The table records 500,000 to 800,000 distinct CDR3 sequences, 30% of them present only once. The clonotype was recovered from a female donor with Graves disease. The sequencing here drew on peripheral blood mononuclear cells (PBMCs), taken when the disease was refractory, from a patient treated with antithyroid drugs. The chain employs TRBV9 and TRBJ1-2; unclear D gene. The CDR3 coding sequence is TGTGCCAGCAGCCCCGGTGGGCATGGCTACACCTTC. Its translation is CASSPGGHGYTF.